These 18 T cell receptor beta chains were sequenced from one sample in a study of blood T cell repertoires in COVID-19. This table comes from immunoSEQ multiplex PCR, and its TCRdb copy is limited to in-frame clones, with some not included. The sample lists around 180,000 clones, 70% to 85% occurring once. Sequencing was carried out using peripheral blood. The receptors shown here come from an elderly man with COVID-19, enrolled during active disease.

This chain connects TRBV3-1 (or the pseudogene TRBV3-2) to TRBJ2-1; D gene ambiguous. CDR1 and CDR2 from the germline V gene are LGHDT and YNNKEL (reference sequence). The V end lost 3 bases, the J end lost 9 bases, and 12 bases lay between the germline ends. The CDR3 has 13 residues. The CDR3 nucleotides read TGTGCCAGCAGCCAGTGGGTATTAGCTGAGCAGTTCTTC. It codes for CASSQWVLAEQFF.

V gene TRBV19 combines with J gene TRBJ1-3; D ambiguous. Trimming shortened V by 7 bases and J by 4 bases, and 14 bases separated the two germline ends. The CDR3 length is 14 residues. Germline V lookup: CDR1 LNHDA, CDR2 SQIVND (reference sequence). CDR3 residues: CASNAGRTGNTIYF. The CDR3 DNA reads as TGTGCCAGTAATGCTGGCCGAACGGGAAACACCATATATTTT.

The chain has TRBV7-6 and TRBJ2-7; 9 positions match TRBD1. The CDR3 covers 15 residues. Germline CDR1 is SGHVS and CDR2 is FNYEAQ. With V trimmed by 5 bases and J by 7 bases, 12 bases remained unmatched. The CDR3 DNA reads as TGTGCCAGCAGCCCTTACCGGGACAGGGCGGAGGAGCAGTACTTC. Protein: CASSPYRDRAEEQYF.

The rearrangement joins TRBV4-3 to TRBJ1-3; TRBD1 is a possible D gene (6 bases). Germline V lookup: CDR1 LGHNA, CDR2 YSLEER. With 4 bases removed from V and 1 base from J, the gap between germline ends came to 14 bases. The CDR3 is 16 amino acids. The CDR3 is CASSPNLRGSGNTIYF. The CDR3 DNA reads TGCGCCAGCAGCCCGAACCTGAGGGGGTCTGGAAACACCATATATTTT.

The chain has TRBV11-2 and TRBJ1-3; D is perhaps TRBD1 (5 bases). The CDR3 totals 19 residues. V lost 2 bases and J lost 1, with 21 bases in between. CDR1 is SGHAT and CDR2 is FQNNGV in the germline V gene. Here the CDR3 DNA reads TGTGCCAGCAGCTTATCCGGGCGAACAGGTTCCGGATCTGGAAACACCATATATTTT. It codes for CASSLSGRTGSGSGNTIYF.

This chain links TRBV6-5 with TRBJ1-1, with a possible D match to TRBD1 (5 bases). The CDR3 sequence is 14 residues long. The germline CDR1 and CDR2 sequences are MNHEY and SVGAGI. Deletions cut 7 bases from V and 0 bases from J, with 12 bases between. Written as DNA, the CDR3 is TGTGCCAGCACGGCTAAGGGGATGAACACTGAAGCTTTCTTT. Residues: CASTAKGMNTEAFF.

This sequence joins TRBV20-1 and TRBJ2-7, with D perhaps matching TRBD2 (6 bases). Trimming cost V 5 bases and J 6 bases, with 11 bases left between them. The CDR3 contains 11 residues. Germline loops: CDR1 DFQATT, CDR2 SNEGSKA (reference sequence). The CDR3 DNA follows: TGCAGTGCTTGGCGAGCGGGCGAGCAGTACTTC. Translation: CSAWRAGEQYF.

The rearrangement links TRBV7-2 to TRBJ1-5; weak D call: TRBD1 (5 bases). The germline gives CDR1 SGHTA, CDR2 FQGNSA. V gave up 5 bases and J gave up 7 bases, with 15 bases separating them. The length of the CDR3 is 14 residues. The CDR3 DNA follows: TGTGCCAGCAGCACCAGACAGTACACCCAGCCCCAGCATTTT. Amino acid sequence: CASSTRQYTQPQHF.

The J gene is TRBJ1-1, the V gene TRBV2; TRBD1 might be the D (6 bases). The CDR3 has 14 amino acids. Per the germline V gene, CDR1 is SNHLY and CDR2 is FYNNEI. V lost 5 bases and J 1 base, leaving 11 bases between the germline ends. The CDR3 here is CASSLQGSNTEAFF. The CDR3, as DNA: TGTGCCAGCAGTCTACAGGGTTCGAACACTGAAGCTTTCTTT.

This chain joins TRBV5-1 and TRBJ1-4, with 10 positions matching TRBD1. Germline loops: CDR1 SGHRS, CDR2 YFSETQ. Trimming cost V 4 bases and J 8 bases; bases outside gene matches: 8. The CDR3 runs 15 residues. The CDR3 DNA is TGCGCCAGCAGCGAGGGACAGGGGATTTACGAAAAACTGTTTTTT. Translating gives CASSEGQGIYEKLFF.

The chain recombines TRBV3-1 (or the pseudogene TRBV3-2) with TRBJ2-3, with TRBD1 matching over 9 bases. Germline CDR1 LGHDT, CDR2 YNNKEL (reference sequence). CDR3 size: 15 residues. V trimming: 3 bases; J trimming: 5 bases; junction bases outside the gene matches: 6. CDR3 loop: CASSHADRGIDTQYF. The DNA for the CDR3 is TGTGCCAGCAGCCACGCGGACAGGGGAATAGATACGCAGTATTTT.

This chain joins TRBV7-2 and TRBJ1-5, with D unclear. CDR1 is SGHTA and CDR2 is FQGNSA in the germline V gene. Trimming took off 1 base at V and 9 bases at J, with 13 bases between the two ends. This CDR3 is built from 14 residues. The CDR3, as DNA: TGTGCCAGCAGCTTAGGGACTCCTTTTTCGCCCCAGCATTTT. It is translated as CASSLGTPFSPQHF.

V and J are TRBV6-1 and TRBJ2-5, with D possibly matching TRBD2 (6 bases). Germline CDR1 reads MNHNS; CDR2 reads SASEGT. CDR3 length: 15 amino acids. Trimming stripped 3 bases from V and 5 bases from J, with 16 bases between. The chain's CDR3 is CASSDRPGTGETQYF. Written as DNA, the CDR3 is TGTGCCAGCAGTGACCGGCCAGGGACTGGGGAGACCCAGTACTTC.

The J gene is TRBJ2-5, the V gene TRBV12-3 or TRBV12-4, with a weak D call TRBD1 (6 bases). CDR3 length: 13 amino acids. Trimming pared 5 bases from V and 4 bases from J, leaving 11 bases between. CDR3 coding DNA: TGTGCCAGCAGTGTACAGGGCCCAGAGACCCAGTACTTC. This encodes CASSVQGPETQYF.

This clone was counted once. The chain employs TRBV10-1 and TRBJ2-3, with D unclear. Trimming stripped 3 bases from V and 0 bases from J, with 10 bases between. The CDR3 contains 15 residues. Germline V gene data show CDR1 as WNHNN and CDR2 as SYGVQD (reference sequence). The DNA of the CDR3 is TGCGCCAGCAGTGAACACATCCTTAGCACAGATACGCAGTATTTT. This codes for CASSEHILSTDTQYF.

The rearrangement links TRBV9 to TRBJ1-1, with TRBD1 identical over 8 bases. Trimming took 2 bases from V and 2 from J; bases not matched to a gene: 2. The germline V gene has CDR1 SGDLS and CDR2 YYNGEE. This CDR3 is built from 14 residues. The CDR3 DNA reads TGTGCCAGCAGCGTCACAGGGGGAAACACTGAAGCTTTCTTT. This codes for CASSVTGGNTEAFF.

This clone was counted between two and nine times. This sequence joins TRBV5-4 and TRBJ1-3; D gene uncertain. V was pared by 4 bases and J by 0 bases, with 20 bases between. Germline CDR1 and CDR2: SGHNT and YYREEE (reference sequence). The CDR3 runs to 18 residues. In DNA, the CDR3 is TGTGCCAGCAGCCAGAAAGGAGGGCTCCTCTTCTCTGGAAACACCATATATTTT. Its protein product is CASSQKGGLLFSGNTIYF.

The chain combines TRBV5-4 with TRBJ2-3, with 8 bases that match TRBD2. CDR3 length equals 16 residues. Per the germline V gene, CDR1 is SGHNT and CDR2 is YYREEE (reference sequence). V was clipped by 0 bases and J by 2 bases; unmatched bases: 5. DNA of the CDR3: TGTGCCAGCAGCTTGGTGAGCGGACTAGCCACAGATACGCAGTATTTT. This encodes CASSLVSGLATDTQYF.